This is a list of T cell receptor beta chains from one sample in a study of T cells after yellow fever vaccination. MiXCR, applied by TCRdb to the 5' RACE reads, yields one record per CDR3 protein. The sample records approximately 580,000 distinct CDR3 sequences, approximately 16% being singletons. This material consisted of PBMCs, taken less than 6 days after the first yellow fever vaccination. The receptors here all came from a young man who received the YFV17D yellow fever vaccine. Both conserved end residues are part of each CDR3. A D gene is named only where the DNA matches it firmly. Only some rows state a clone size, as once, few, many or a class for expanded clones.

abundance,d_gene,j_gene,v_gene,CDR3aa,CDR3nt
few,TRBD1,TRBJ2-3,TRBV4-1,CASSLDRVRTDTQYF,TGCGCCAGCAGCCTTGACAGGGTCCGCACAGATACGCAGTATTTT
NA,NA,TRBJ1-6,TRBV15,CATSRDAGEYSPLHF,TGTGCCACCAGCAGAGATGCAGGGGAGTATTCACCCCTCCACTTT
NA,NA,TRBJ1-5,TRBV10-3,CAISESRGLGNQPQHF,TGTGCCATCAGTGAGTCTCGGGGTTTGGGCAATCAGCCCCAGCATTTT
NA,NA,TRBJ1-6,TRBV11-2,CASSLAGAYNSPLHF,TGTGCCAGCAGCTTAGCGGGGGCCTATAATTCACCCCTCCACTTT
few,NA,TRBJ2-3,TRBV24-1,CATSDPRGHPDTQYF,TGTGCCACCAGTGATCCCAGGGGCCACCCAGATACGCAGTATTTT
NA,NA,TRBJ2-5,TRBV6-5,CASSIVLGRETQYF,TGTGCCAGCAGTATCGTGTTGGGGCGGGAGACCCAGTACTTC
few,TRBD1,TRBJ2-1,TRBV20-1,CSAQQGAETNNEQFF,TGCAGTGCGCAACAGGGGGCCGAGACGAACAATGAGCAGTTCTTC
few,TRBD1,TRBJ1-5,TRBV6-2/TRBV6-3,CASSPGTGGRNF,TGTGCCAGCAGCCCGGGGACAGGCGGTAGGAACTTT
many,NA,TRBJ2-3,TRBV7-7,CASTEADTQYF,TGTGCCAGCACCGAAGCAGATACGCAGTATTTT
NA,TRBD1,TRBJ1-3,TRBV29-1,CSVEDPGQTSGNTIYF,TGCAGCGTTGAAGACCCGGGACAGACGTCTGGAAACACCATATATTTT
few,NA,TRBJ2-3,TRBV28,CASSLGALSTDTQYF,TGTGCCAGCAGTTTAGGGGCGCTTAGCACAGATACGCAGTATTTT
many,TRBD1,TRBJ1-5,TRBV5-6,CASSLYVGRGERPQHF,TGTGCCAGCAGCTTGTATGTAGGCAGGGGGGAACGGCCCCAGCATTTT
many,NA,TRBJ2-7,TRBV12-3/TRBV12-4,CASSFRETYEQYF,TGTGCCAGCAGTTTCAGGGAAACCTACGAGCAGTACTTC
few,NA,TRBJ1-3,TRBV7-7,CASSQGGGFGNTIYF,TGTGCTAGCAGCCAAGGCGGGGGATTCGGAAACACCATATATTTT
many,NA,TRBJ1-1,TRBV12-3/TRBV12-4,CASSFGGTVNTEAFF,TGTGCCAGCAGTTTTGGTGGGACGGTAAACACTGAAGCTTTCTTT
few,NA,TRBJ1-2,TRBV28,CASSLAWMGYGYTF,TGTGCCAGCAGTTTGGCGTGGATGGGCTATGGCTACACCTTC
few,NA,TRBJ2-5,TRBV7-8,CASSLGRRRETQYF,TGTGCCAGCAGCTTAGGTCGGCGGCGGGAGACCCAGTACTTC
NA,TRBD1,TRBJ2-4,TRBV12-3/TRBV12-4,CASSSIDRGDIQYF,TGTGCCAGCAGTTCGATTGACAGGGGAGACATTCAGTACTTC
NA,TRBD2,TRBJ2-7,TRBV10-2,CASSESTSGGARGSYEQYF,TGCGCCAGCAGTGAGTCGACTAGCGGGGGGGCGAGGGGCTCCTACGAGCAGTACTTC
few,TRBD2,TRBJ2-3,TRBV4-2,CASSQIGTSGTDTQYF,TGTGCCAGCAGCCAGATCGGGACTAGCGGCACAGATACGCAGTATTTT
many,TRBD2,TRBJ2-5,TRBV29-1,CSVEGLQETQYF,TGCAGCGTCGAGGGACTACAAGAGACCCAGTACTTC
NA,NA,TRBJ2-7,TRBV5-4,CTSSLAGTDPYEQYF,TGTACCAGCAGCTTGGCCGGGACCGACCCCTACGAGCAGTACTTC
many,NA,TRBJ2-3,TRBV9,CASSVEGDTQYF,TGTGCCAGCAGCGTAGAGGGAGATACGCAGTATTTT
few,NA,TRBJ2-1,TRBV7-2,CASSTRVGPSSYNEQFF,TGTGCCAGCAGCACCCGCGTCGGTCCTAGCTCCTACAATGAGCAGTTCTTC
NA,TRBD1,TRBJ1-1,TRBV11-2,CASSLWGQMNTEAFF,TGTGCCAGCAGCTTGTGGGGACAGATGAACACTGAAGCTTTCTTT
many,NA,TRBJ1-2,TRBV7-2,CASSSYIGEEHGYTF,TGTGCCAGCAGCTCCTATATCGGGGAGGAACATGGCTACACCTTC
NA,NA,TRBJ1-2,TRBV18,CASSSGTSDGYTF,TGTGCCAGCTCATCCGGGACATCTGATGGCTACACCTTC
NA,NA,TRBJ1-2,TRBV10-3,CAISESTGTGYTF,TGTGCCATCAGTGAGTCAACGGGGACTGGCTACACCTTC
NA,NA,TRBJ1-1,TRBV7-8,CASSFLPGEEDTEAFF,TGTGCCAGCAGCTTCCTCCCGGGGGAGGAGGACACTGAAGCTTTCTTT
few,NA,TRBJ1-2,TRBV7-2,CASSPIRGATGNDGYTF,TGTGCCAGCAGCCCCATTAGGGGGGCAACAGGGAATGATGGCTACACCTTC
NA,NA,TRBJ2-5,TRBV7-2,CASSPPRFRETQYF,TGTGCCAGCAGCCCCCCGAGGTTCAGGGAGACCCAGTACTTC
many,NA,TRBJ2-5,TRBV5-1,CASSLSGQHAETQYF,TGCGCCAGCAGCTTGAGCGGACAGCACGCGGAGACCCAGTACTTC
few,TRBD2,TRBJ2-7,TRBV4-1,CASSQGGGQHEQYF,TGCGCCAGCAGCCAAGGCGGGGGGCAACACGAGCAGTACTTC
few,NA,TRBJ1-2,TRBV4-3,CASSQDPGREAGYTF,TGCGCCAGCAGCCAAGATCCAGGGCGGGAGGCTGGCTACACCTTC
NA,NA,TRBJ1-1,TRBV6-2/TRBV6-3,CASSYSIEAFF,TGTGCCAGCAGTTACAGCATTGAAGCTTTCTTT
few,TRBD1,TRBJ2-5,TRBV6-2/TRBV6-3,CAIGQGKEETQYF,TGTGCCATAGGACAGGGTAAAGAAGAGACCCAGTACTTC
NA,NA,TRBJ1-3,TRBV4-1,CASSQAGSFVENTIYF,TGCGCCAGCAGCCAGGCTGGCTCTTTCGTAGAAAACACCATATATTTT
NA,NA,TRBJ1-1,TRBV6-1,CASSEGSSRGWTYEAFF,TGTGCCAGCAGTGAAGGCAGTTCCAGGGGTTGGACCTATGAAGCTTTCTTT
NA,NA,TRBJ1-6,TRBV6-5,CASSYSPKGPYNSPLHF,TGTGCCAGCAGTTACTCGCCGAAGGGCCCCTATAATTCACCCCTCCACTTT
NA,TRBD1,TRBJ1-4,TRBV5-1,CASRQGDTTNEKLFF,TGCGCCAGCCGACAGGGAGACACAACTAATGAAAAACTGTTTTTT
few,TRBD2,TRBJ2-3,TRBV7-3,CASSLGTSVFTDTQYF,TGTGCCAGCAGCTTAGGGACTAGCGTCTTCACAGATACGCAGTATTTT
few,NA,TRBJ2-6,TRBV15,CATNTEVSSSGANVLTF,TGTGCCACCAACACGGAGGTTTCCAGCTCTGGGGCCAACGTCCTGACTTTC
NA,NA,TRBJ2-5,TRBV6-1,CASSGGRGVQETQYF,TGTGCCAGCAGCGGTGGCCGGGGCGTTCAAGAGACCCAGTACTTC
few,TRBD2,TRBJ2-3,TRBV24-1,CATSDPTSGSTDTQYF,TGTGCCACCAGTGACCCGACTAGCGGGTCCACAGATACGCAGTATTTT
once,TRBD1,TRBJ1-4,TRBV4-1,CASSQIRGTGYEKLFF,TGCGCCAGCAGCCAAATTCGCGGGACAGGGTACGAAAAACTGTTTTTT
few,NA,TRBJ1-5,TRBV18,CASSPFSGTGNQPQHF,TGTGCCAGCTCACCATTTTCCGGGACGGGCAATCAGCCCCAGCATTTT
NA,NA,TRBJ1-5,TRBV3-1,CASSQGRQSNQPQHF,TGTGCCAGCAGCCAAGGAAGACAGAGTAATCAGCCCCAGCATTTT
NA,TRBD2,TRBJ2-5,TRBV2,CASSDARGGETQYF,TGTGCCAGCAGTGATGCGCGGGGGGGTGAGACCCAGTACTTC
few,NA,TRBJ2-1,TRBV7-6,CASSLDTFEGNEQFF,TGTGCCAGCAGCTTAGACACATTCGAGGGGAATGAGCAGTTCTTC
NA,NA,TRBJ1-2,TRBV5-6,CASSLYAEANYGYTF,TGTGCCAGCAGCTTGTATGCAGAAGCTAACTATGGCTACACCTTC
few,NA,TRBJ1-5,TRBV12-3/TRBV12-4,CASSPDRYQPQHF,TGTGCCAGCAGTCCTGATCGTTATCAGCCCCAGCATTTT
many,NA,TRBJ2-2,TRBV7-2,CASSLVAGHHTGELFF,TGTGCCAGCAGCTTAGTTGCCGGACACCACACCGGGGAGCTGTTTTTT
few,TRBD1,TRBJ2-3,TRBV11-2,CASSLGGQGRDTQYF,TGTGCCAGCAGCCTAGGCGGACAGGGTAGAGATACGCAGTATTTT
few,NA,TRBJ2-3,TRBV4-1,CASSWDLGTRDTQYF,TGCGCCAGCAGTTGGGACTTAGGAACAAGGGATACGCAGTATTTT